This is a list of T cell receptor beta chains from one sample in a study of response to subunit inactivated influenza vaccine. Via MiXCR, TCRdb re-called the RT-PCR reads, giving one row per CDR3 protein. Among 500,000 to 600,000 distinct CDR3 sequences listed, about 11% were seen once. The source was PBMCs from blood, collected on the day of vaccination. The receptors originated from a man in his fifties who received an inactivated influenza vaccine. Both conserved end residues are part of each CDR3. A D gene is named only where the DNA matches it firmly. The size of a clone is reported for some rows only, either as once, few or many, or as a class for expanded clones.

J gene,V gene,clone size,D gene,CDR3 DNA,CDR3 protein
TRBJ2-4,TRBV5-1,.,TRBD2,TGCGCCAGCACCACGGTTGGGGGGGTGAACATTCAGTACTTC,CASTTVGGVNIQYF
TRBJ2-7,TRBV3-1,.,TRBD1,TGTGCCAGCAGCCCCACCGGGACAGCAGACTACGAGCAGTACTTC,CASSPTGTADYEQYF
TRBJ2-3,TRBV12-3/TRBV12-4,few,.,TGTGCCAGCACCGTGGCAGGGAGGCAGTATTTT,CASTVAGRQYF
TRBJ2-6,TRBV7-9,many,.,TGTGCCAGCAGCTTACAATCTGGGGCCAACGTCCTGACTTTC,CASSLQSGANVLTF
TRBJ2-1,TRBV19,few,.,TGTGCCAGTAGTATAGTTGGCGGAAGCACCTACAATGAGCAGTTCTTC,CASSIVGGSTYNEQFF
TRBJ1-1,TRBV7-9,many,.,TGTGCCAGCAGCTCCCAACCCAGGGTTTCCGCTGAAGCTTTCTTT,CASSSQPRVSAEAFF
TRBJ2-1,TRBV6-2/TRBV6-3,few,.,TGTGCCAGCAGTTACGTTTTGGGCAGGGATAATGAGCAGTTCTTC,CASSYVLGRDNEQFF
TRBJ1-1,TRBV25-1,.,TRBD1,TGTGCCAGCAGGGAAACACTGACAGGGCGGAACACTGAAGCTTTCTTT,CASRETLTGRNTEAFF
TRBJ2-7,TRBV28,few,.,TGTGCCAGCAGTTTTGTCGAGCAGTACTTC,CASSFVEQYF
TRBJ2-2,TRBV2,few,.,TGTGCCAGCAGTGAAGAGTCTGGGGAGCTGTTTTTT,CASSEESGELFF
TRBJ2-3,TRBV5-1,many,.,TGCGCCAGCAGCTTAGGTTCCGGTTCTAGCACAGATACGCAGTATTTT,CASSLGSGSSTDTQYF
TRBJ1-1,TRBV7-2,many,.,TGTGCCAGCAGCTTAAGCAACCTGAACACTGAAGCTTTCTTT,CASSLSNLNTEAFF
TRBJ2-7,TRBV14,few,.,TGTGCCAGCAGCTCCCCTAATAGTCCGTCCTACGAGCAGTACTTC,CASSSPNSPSYEQYF
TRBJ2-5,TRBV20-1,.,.,TGCAGTGCGCAGCCTGTGGGGCAAGAGACCCAGTACTTC,CSAQPVGQETQYF
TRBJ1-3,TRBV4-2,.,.,TGTGCCAGCAGCCAAGGAGGCCAGGGTTTTGGAAACACCATATATTTT,CASSQGGQGFGNTIYF
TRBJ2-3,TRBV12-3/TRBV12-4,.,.,TGTGCCAGCAGACCCCGGACAGTGAGAGATACGCAGTATTTT,CASRPRTVRDTQYF
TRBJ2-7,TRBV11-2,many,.,TGTGCCAGCAGCTTAGATCCGGGGGCAGATACCTACGAGCAGTACTTC,CASSLDPGADTYEQYF
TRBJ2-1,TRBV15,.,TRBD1,TGTGCCACCAGCACCCGACAGGGATATTACAATGAGCAGTTCTTC,CATSTRQGYYNEQFF
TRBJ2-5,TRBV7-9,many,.,TGTGCCAGCAGCTTAGATCGGAAGACCCAGTACTTC,CASSLDRKTQYF
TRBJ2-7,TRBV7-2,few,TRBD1,TGTGCCAGCAGCCCCCAGGGACAGCCAGGCTACGAGCAGTACTTC,CASSPQGQPGYEQYF
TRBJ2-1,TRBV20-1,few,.,TGCAGCGAGCTAGGGGGGGCCTTCTTCGATGAGCAGTTCTTC,CSELGGAFFDEQFF
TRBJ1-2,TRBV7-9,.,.,TGTGCCAGCGGCACTTCGGGCTATGGCTACACCTTC,CASGTSGYGYTF
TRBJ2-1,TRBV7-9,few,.,TGTGCCAGCAGCACGGGGACATACTACAATGAGCAGTTCTTC,CASSTGTYYNEQFF
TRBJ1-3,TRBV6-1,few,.,TGTGCCACCCGGGCCCTCTCTGGAAACACCATATATTTT,CATRALSGNTIYF
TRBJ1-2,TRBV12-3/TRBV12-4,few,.,TGTGCCAGCAGTGGGGACCCAGGAGACTATGGCTACACCTTC,CASSGDPGDYGYTF
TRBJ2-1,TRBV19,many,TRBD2,TGTGCCAGTAGTGCGGGACTAGCGGGAGGGTCCCCACCTTACAATGAGCAGTTCTTC,CASSAGLAGGSPPYNEQFF
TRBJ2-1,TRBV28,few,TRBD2,TGTGCCAGCAGCAGAGGACTAGTCAGGTACAATGAGCAGTTCTTC,CASSRGLVRYNEQFF
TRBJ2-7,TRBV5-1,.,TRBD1,TGCGCCAGCAGCTTGGGGACAGGGAAATACGAGCAGTACTTC,CASSLGTGKYEQYF
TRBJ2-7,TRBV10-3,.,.,TGTGCCATCAGTGACCTCTCAAGATACGAGCAGTACTTC,CAISDLSRYEQYF
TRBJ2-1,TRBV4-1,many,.,TGCGCCAGCAGCCACCCTTACAATGAGCAGTTCTTC,CASSHPYNEQFF
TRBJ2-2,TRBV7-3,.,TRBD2,TGTGCCAGCAGCTTAACATTTTTCGGACTAGCGTCCGGGGAGCTGTTTTTT,CASSLTFFGLASGELFF
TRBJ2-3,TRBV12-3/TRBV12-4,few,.,TGTGCCAGCAATTTCCCAACAGGGCTGTGGTACGCTGTGGGCCTACGAGATAGCACAGATACGCAGTATTTT,CASNFPTGLWYAVGLRDSTDTQYF
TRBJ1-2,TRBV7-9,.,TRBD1,TGTGCCAGCAGCCCGAGGGACAGCCGAGGGTATGGCTACACCTTC,CASSPRDSRGYGYTF
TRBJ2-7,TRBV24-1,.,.,TGTGCCACCAGTGATTTAGGTTCGGCGGGGCAGTACTTC,CATSDLGSAGQYF
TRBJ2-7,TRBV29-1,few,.,TGCAGCGTTGGTGGAAGGGGGGACGAGCAGTACTTC,CSVGGRGDEQYF
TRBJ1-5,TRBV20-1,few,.,TGCAGTGCTAGAGATCTCCAGGGACCTAGCAATCAGCCCCAGCATTTT,CSARDLQGPSNQPQHF
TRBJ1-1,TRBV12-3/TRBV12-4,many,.,TGTGCCAGCAGAGATGGGGTTGCCACTGAAGCTTTCTTT,CASRDGVATEAFF
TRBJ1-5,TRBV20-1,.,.,TGCAGTGCTAGAAGGGGGTTCCGTCAGCCCCAGCATTTT,CSARRGFRQPQHF
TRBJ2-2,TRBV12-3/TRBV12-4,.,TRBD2,TGTGCCAGCAGTTTAACCCTAGCGGGAACCGGGGAGCTGTTTTTT,CASSLTLAGTGELFF
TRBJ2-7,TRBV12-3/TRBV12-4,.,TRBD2,TGTGCCAGCAGTCCAAGCCCACTAGCGGGAGGGTCCTACGAGCAGTACTTC,CASSPSPLAGGSYEQYF
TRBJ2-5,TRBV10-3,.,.,TGTGCCATCAGCGGGTCTATTGGGGAGACCCAGTACTTC,CAISGSIGETQYF
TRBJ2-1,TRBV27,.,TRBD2,TGTGCCAGCTATAGCGGGAGGGATTTGGTTGATGAGCAGTTCTTC,CASYSGRDLVDEQFF
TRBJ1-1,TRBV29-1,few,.,TGCAGCGTTGAATCGTTGGGAGGCACTGAAGCTTTCTTT,CSVESLGGTEAFF
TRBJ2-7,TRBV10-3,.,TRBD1,TGTGCCATCAGGGGACAGGTGGCGCCTTTCGAGCAGTACTTC,CAIRGQVAPFEQYF
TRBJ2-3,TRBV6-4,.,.,TGTGCCAGCAGTGTTAGCGGCGTAGGGGGAGATACGCAGTATTTT,CASSVSGVGGDTQYF
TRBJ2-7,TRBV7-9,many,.,TGTGCCAGCAGCTCCCGCGCAGTGAGCTCCTACGAGCAGTACTTC,CASSSRAVSSYEQYF
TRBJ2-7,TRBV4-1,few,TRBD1,TGCGCCAGCAGCCAAACCGGGACAGGGCTCTACGAGCAGTACTTC,CASSQTGTGLYEQYF
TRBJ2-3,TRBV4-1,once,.,TGCGCCAGCAGCCCTAGGGCGCGGGGAAGCACAGATACGCAGTATTTT,CASSPRARGSTDTQYF
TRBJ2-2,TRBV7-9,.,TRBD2,TGTGCCAGCAGCGCCCTTAGCGGGATTTCCGGGGAGCTGTTTTTT,CASSALSGISGELFF